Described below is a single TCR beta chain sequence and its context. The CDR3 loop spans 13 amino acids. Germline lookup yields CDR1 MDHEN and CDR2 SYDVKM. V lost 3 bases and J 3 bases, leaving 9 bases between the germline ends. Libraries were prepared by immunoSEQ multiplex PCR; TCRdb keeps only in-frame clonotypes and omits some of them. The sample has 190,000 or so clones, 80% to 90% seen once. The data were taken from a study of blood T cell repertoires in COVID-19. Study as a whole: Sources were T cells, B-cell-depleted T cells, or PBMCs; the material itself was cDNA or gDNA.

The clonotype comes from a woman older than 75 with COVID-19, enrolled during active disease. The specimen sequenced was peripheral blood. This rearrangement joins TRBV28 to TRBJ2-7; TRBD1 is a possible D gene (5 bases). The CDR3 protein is CASSFGALYEQYF. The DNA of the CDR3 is TGTGCCAGCAGTTTTGGGGCCCTCTACGAGCAGTACTTC.